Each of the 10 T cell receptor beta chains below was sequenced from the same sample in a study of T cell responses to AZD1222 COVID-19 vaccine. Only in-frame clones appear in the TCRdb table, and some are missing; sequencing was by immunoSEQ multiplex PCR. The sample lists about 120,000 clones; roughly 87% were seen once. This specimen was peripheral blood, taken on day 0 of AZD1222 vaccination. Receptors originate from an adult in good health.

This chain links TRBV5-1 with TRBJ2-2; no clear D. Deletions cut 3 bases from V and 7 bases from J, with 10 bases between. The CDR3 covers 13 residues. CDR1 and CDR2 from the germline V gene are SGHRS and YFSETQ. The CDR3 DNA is TGCGCCAGCAGCTCAAATTCCCACGGGGAGCTGTTTTTT. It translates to CASSSNSHGELFF.

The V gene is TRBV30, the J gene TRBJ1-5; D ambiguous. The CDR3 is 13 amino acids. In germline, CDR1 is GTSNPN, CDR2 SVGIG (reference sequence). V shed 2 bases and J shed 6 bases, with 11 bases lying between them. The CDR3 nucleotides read TGTGCCTGGAGTCCCGGGTCGGGTCAGCCCCAGCATTTT. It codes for CAWSPGSGQPQHF. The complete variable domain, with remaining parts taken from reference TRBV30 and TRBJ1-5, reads SQTIHQWPATLVQPVGSPLSLECTVEGTSNPNLYWYRQAAGRGLQLLFYSVGIGQISSEVPQNLSASRPQDRQFILSSKKLLLSDSGFYLCAWSPGSGQPQHFGDGTRLSIL.

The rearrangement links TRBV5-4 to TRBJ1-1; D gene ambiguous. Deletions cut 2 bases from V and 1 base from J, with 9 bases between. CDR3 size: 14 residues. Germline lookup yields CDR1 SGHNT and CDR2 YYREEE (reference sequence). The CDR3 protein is CASSFHPENTEAFF. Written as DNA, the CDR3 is TGTGCCAGCAGCTTTCATCCCGAGAACACTGAAGCTTTCTTT.

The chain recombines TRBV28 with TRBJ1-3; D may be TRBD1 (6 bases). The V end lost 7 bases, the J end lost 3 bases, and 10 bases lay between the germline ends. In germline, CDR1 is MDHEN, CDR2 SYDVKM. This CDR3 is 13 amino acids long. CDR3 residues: CASKRGVGNTIYF. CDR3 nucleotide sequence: TGTGCCAGCAAAAGGGGGGTTGGAAACACCATATATTTT.

The CDR3 nucleotides read TGTGCCAGTAGTATAGTGACTGCAGGGGCCAATTCACCCCTCCACTTT. Protein product: CASSIVTAGANSPLHF. This rearrangement joins TRBV19 to TRBJ1-6; TRBD1 might be the D (6 bases). The CDR3 is 16 residues long. Trimming removed 1 base from V and 7 bases from J, with 14 bases in between. Germline values: CDR1 LNHDA, CDR2 SQIVND (reference sequence).

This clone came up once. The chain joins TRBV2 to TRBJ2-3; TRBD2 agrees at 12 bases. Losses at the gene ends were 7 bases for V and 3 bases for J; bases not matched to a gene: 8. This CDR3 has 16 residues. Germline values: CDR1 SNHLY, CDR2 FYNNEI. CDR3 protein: CASTTSGRLGTDTQYF. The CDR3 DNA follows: TGTGCCAGCACGACTAGCGGGAGATTGGGAACAGATACGCAGTATTTT.

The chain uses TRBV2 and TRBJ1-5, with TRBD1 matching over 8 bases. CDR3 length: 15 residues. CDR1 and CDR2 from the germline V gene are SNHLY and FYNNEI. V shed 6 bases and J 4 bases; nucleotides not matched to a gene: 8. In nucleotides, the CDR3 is TGTGCCAGCAGCTCGACAGGGGTTATGAATCAGCCCCAGCATTTT. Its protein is CASSSTGVMNQPQHF.

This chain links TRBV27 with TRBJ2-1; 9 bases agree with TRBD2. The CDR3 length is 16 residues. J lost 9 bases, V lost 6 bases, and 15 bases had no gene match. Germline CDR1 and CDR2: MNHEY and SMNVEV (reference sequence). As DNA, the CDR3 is TGTGCCAGCAGCTACTCGCGGGCTAGCGGGAACAGTGAGCAGTTCTTC. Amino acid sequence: CASSYSRASGNSEQFF.

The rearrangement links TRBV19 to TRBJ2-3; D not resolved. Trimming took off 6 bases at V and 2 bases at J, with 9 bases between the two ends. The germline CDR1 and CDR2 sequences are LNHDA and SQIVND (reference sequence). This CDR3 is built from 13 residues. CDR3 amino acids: CASSTLHTDTQYF. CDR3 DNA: TGTGCCAGTAGCACCCTCCACACAGATACGCAGTATTTT.

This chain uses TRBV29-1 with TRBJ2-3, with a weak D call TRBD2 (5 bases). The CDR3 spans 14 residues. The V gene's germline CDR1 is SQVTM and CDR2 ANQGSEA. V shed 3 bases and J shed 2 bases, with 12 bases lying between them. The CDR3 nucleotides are TGCAGCGTTGACCTCGACTATTTCACAGATACGCAGTATTTT. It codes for CSVDLDYFTDTQYF.